The 27 T cell receptor beta chains reported below all come from one sample, sequenced in a study of OX40 agonist ivuxolimab in advanced cancers. Repertoires were generated with immunoSEQ multiplex PCR, while TCRdb's copy carries only in-frame clones and drops some. In the table there are about 75,000 clones, about 92% of which are singletons. The sequences come from CD4+ or CD8+ T cells sorted from blood, collected in a trial of the OX40 agonist ivuxolimab. These receptors came from an adult with an advanced solid tumor such as melanoma, head and neck, liver or kidney cancer.

The genes are TRBV21-1 and TRBJ2-1; no check of the table's D call, TRBD2, against the DNA was made. TRBV21-1 is marked as a pseudogene. This CDR3 comprises 16 residues. Here the CDR3 DNA reads TGTGCCAGCACCCAAGGGGGGGATCGATTTTTCAATGAGCAGTTCTTC. This translates into CASTQGGDRFFNEQFF.

This rearrangement joins TRBV2 to TRBJ1-4; tentative D call: TRBD1 (5 bases). The V end lost 3 bases, the J end lost 10 bases, and 9 bases lay between the germline ends. There are 12 residues in the CDR3. CDR1 and CDR2 (germline): SNHLY, FYNNEI. The CDR3 loop is CASSDDSGKLFF. The CDR3 coding sequence is TGTGCCAGCAGTGATGACAGTGGAAAACTGTTTTTT.

This chain joins TRBV10-3 and TRBJ2-1; TRBD2 matches 8 bases. V shed 8 bases, J shed 1 base, and the junction held 13 bases outside the gene matches. Germline loops: CDR1 ENHRY, CDR2 SYGVKD. The CDR3 has 17 residues. The CDR3 loop reads CAIRPDFGGASYNEQFF. DNA for the CDR3: TGTGCCATCCGGCCTGACTTCGGGGGGGCGTCCTACAATGAGCAGTTCTTC.

The CDR3 DNA reads as TGCGCCAGCAGCGGAGGACTAGCGGACTACAATGAGCAGTTCTTC. Translation: CASSGGLADYNEQFF. The chain recombines TRBV5-1 with TRBJ2-1, with 10 bases identical to TRBD2. Germline V gene lookup returns CDR1 SGHRS and CDR2 YFSETQ. CDR3 length: 15 amino acids. After removal of 4 bases from V and 3 bases from J, the junction contained 4 bases not matched to a gene.

The chain carries TRBV5-1 and TRBJ2-2; D is unclear. The germline gives CDR1 SGHRS, CDR2 YFSETQ. Trimming took off 7 bases at V and 1 base at J, with 17 bases between the two ends. The CDR3 has 16 residues. This CDR3 reads CASRVTSAVNTGELFF. CDR3 nucleotides: TGCGCCAGCCGTGTCACCTCGGCGGTGAACACCGGGGAGCTGTTTTTT.

This clone was found once. This chain links TRBV5-6 with TRBJ1-2; D might be TRBD1 (5 bases). The CDR3 runs to 15 residues. V was pared by 3 bases and J by 1 base, with 13 bases between. The germline gives CDR1 SGHDT, CDR2 YYEEEE. The DNA of the CDR3 is TGTGCCAGCAGCTACCCCCAGGGACTTAACTATGGCTACACCTTC. It encodes CASSYPQGLNYGYTF.

The chain links TRBV25-1 to TRBJ2-1, with 8 bases matching TRBD1. Germline CDR1 is MGHDK and CDR2 is SYGVNS. The CDR3 sequence is 15 residues long. Germline trimming cut 1 base from V and 3 bases from J; bases unmatched to any gene: 2. CDR3 nucleotide sequence: TGTGCCAGCAGTGAATCAGGGGGCGGCTACAATGAGCAGTTCTTC. This gives the protein CASSESGGGYNEQFF.

The gene calls are TRBV30 and TRBJ2-5, with no clear D. Germline-derived CDR1 and CDR2 are GTSNPN and SVGIG (reference sequence). With 2 bases removed from V and 2 bases from J, the gap between germline ends came to 3 bases. This CDR3 spans 11 amino acids. The CDR3 DNA is TGTGCCTGGAGTACGCAAGAGACCCAGTACTTC. Amino acid sequence: CAWSTQETQYF.

This clone appeared a few times. The V call is TRBV28, the J call TRBJ2-4, with a tentative D call TRBD2 (5 bases). CDR3 length: 13 residues. V was cut by 7 bases and J by 2 bases, with 9 bases left in between. Germline-derived CDR1 and CDR2 are MDHEN and SYDVKM. The CDR3 is CASNSGTKNIQYF. The CDR3 coding sequence is TGTGCCAGCAACTCCGGGACCAAAAACATTCAGTACTTC.

The V and J genes are TRBV9 and TRBJ1-4; D remains unclear. Germline V gene lookup returns CDR1 SGDLS and CDR2 YYNGEE. The CDR3 runs to 14 residues. Trimming shortened V by 6 bases and J by 7 bases, and 16 bases separated the two germline ends. The CDR3 sequence: CASTPGQKGEKLFF. The CDR3 DNA sequence: TGTGCCAGCACGCCCGGCCAGAAAGGTGAAAAACTGTTTTTT.

V gene TRBV4-1 combines with J gene TRBJ1-5; weak D call: TRBD1 (6 bases). CDR1 and CDR2 from the germline V gene are MGHRA and YSYEKL. V was cut by 4 bases and J by 4 bases, with 11 bases left in between. The length of the CDR3 is 14 residues. Here the CDR3 DNA reads TGCGCCAGCAGCCCAGGACAGACAAATCAGCCCCAGCATTTT. This gives the protein CASSPGQTNQPQHF.

This clone was found once. V is TRBV5-8 and J is TRBJ1-5, with D maybe TRBD1 (6 bases). This CDR3 has 16 amino acids. Looked up from germline, CDR1 is SGHTS and CDR2 is YDEGEE. V lost 0 bases and J 0 bases, leaving 10 bases between the germline ends. This CDR3 reads CASSLGQVHSNQPQHF. In DNA form, the CDR3 reads TGTGCCAGCAGCTTGGGACAGGTTCATAGCAATCAGCCCCAGCATTTT.

The chain carries TRBV6-5 and TRBJ1-1; D perhaps matches TRBD1 (5 bases). Germline V gene lookup returns CDR1 MNHEY and CDR2 SVGAGI. Trimming cost V 5 bases and J 8 bases, with 12 bases left between them. This CDR3 is 12 amino acids long. CDR3 sequence (DNA): TGTGCCAGCAGTCCCTCATGGGGCGAAGCTTTCTTT. This translates into CASSPSWGEAFF.

The rearrangement links TRBV14 to TRBJ2-1, with unresolved D. This CDR3 has 11 amino acids. Looked up from germline, CDR1 is SGHDN and CDR2 is FVKESK. Deletions cut 2 bases from V and 4 bases from J, with 0 bases between. This chain's CDR3 is CASSQYNEQFF. CDR3 nucleotide sequence: TGTGCCAGCAGCCAATACAATGAGCAGTTCTTC.

The CDR3 loop is CASSSHLGGDRKETQYF. In DNA, the CDR3 is TGTGCCAGCAGTTCCCATCTCGGTGGGGACAGGAAAGAGACCCAGTACTTC. The chain recombines TRBV25-1 with TRBJ2-5, with 8 bases aligning to TRBD1. CDR3 length: 17 amino acids. Trimming removed 5 bases from V and 3 bases from J; junction bases left unmatched: 14. CDR1 and CDR2 (germline): MGHDK, SYGVNS. Drawing the rest from reference TRBV25-1 and TRBJ2-5, the complete variable domain is EADIYQTPRYLVIGTGKKITLECSQTMGHDKMYWYQQDPGMELHLIHYSYGVNSTEKGDLSSESTVSRIRTEHFPLTLESARPSHTSQYLCASSSHLGGDRKETQYFGPGTRLLVL.

This chain uses TRBV5-1 with TRBJ2-2; D uncertain. Between the trimmed V and J ends, which lost 0 bases and 2 bases, there was a span of 11 bases. Looked up from germline, CDR1 is SGHRS and CDR2 is YFSETQ. The CDR3 sequence is 16 residues long. The CDR3 protein is CASSLAGPGNTGELFF. The CDR3 DNA sequence: TGCGCCAGCAGCTTGGCCGGGCCGGGCAACACCGGGGAGCTGTTTTTT. The whole variable domain, remainder taken from reference TRBV5-1 and TRBJ2-2, is KAGVTQTPRYLIKTRGQQVTLSCSPISGHRSVSWYQQTPGQGLQFLFEYFSETQRNKGNFPGRFSGRQFSNSRSEMNVSTLELGDSALYLCASSLAGPGNTGELFFGEGSRLTVL.

The chain employs TRBV5-4 and TRBJ2-1, with D uncertain. The CDR3 has 15 residues. Deletions cut 0 bases from V and 1 base from J, with 8 bases between. Per the germline V gene, CDR1 is SGHNT and CDR2 is YYREEE (reference sequence). The CDR3 DNA reads as TGTGCCAGCAGCTTGGGTTTTGCTTCCTACAATGAGCAGTTCTTC. It is translated as CASSLGFASYNEQFF.

The genes are TRBV19 and TRBJ1-4; no definite D call. The CDR3 has 17 amino acids. The germline CDR1 and CDR2 sequences are LNHDA and SQIVND (reference sequence). Trimming stripped 3 bases from V and 4 bases from J, with 18 bases between. The DNA of the CDR3 is TGTGCCAGTAGTATCCGGTCTGACGCCCTTATTAATGAAAAACTGTTTTTT. Amino acids: CASSIRSDALINEKLFF.

The chain links TRBV5-1 to TRBJ2-2; no firm D call. The CDR3 has 15 residues. The germline V gene encodes CDR1 SGHRS and CDR2 YFSETQ. The V gene lost 1 base and the J gene lost 1 base, with 8 bases spanning the gap. The CDR3 is CASSLSPMNTGELFF. CDR3 coding DNA: TGCGCCAGCAGCTTGTCCCCCATGAACACCGGGGAGCTGTTTTTT. The full variable domain, in which reference TRBV5-1 and TRBJ2-2 provide the parts outside the CDR3, is KAGVTQTPRYLIKTRGQQVTLSCSPISGHRSVSWYQQTPGQGLQFLFEYFSETQRNKGNFPGRFSGRQFSNSRSEMNVSTLELGDSALYLCASSLSPMNTGELFFGEGSRLTVL.

The J gene is TRBJ1-5, the V gene TRBV19; possible D gene TRBD1, 5 bases. With 7 bases removed from V and 5 bases from J, the gap between germline ends came to 18 bases. There are 15 residues in the CDR3. Germline CDR1 reads LNHDA; CDR2 reads SQIVND (reference sequence). CDR3 bases: TGTGCCAGTATCTCCACCCCAGGGACCGATCAGCCCCAGCATTTT. Protein: CASISTPGTDQPQHF.

The CDR3 DNA follows: TGTGCCAGCAGTGTGCAGGGGGCGCCCGGCAATCAGCCCCAGCATTTT. The encoded protein is CASSVQGAPGNQPQHF. This rearrangement joins TRBV6-1 to TRBJ1-5; 8 nucleotides line up with TRBD1. Per germline, CDR1 MNHNS and CDR2 SASEGT. Losses at the gene ends were 4 bases for V and 2 bases for J; bases not matched to a gene: 7. CDR3 size: 16 residues.

This chain links TRBV7-2 with TRBJ2-5; D is unresolved. The CDR3 is 13 residues long. Germline V gene lookup returns CDR1 SGHTA and CDR2 FQGNSA. The V end lost 1 base, the J end lost 2 bases, and 5 bases lay between the germline ends. Here the CDR3 DNA reads TGTGCCAGCAGCTTAGGGCTTCAAGAGACCCAGTACTTC. It yields the protein CASSLGLQETQYF.

The gene calls are TRBV18 and TRBJ2-5, with 14 bases identical to TRBD2. The CDR3 has 15 amino acids. The V gene end was trimmed by 8 bases and the J gene end by 5 bases; junction bases not matched to a gene: 7. Germline V lookup: CDR1 KGHSH, CDR2 LQKENI. DNA for the CDR3: TGTGCCAGCGGGGGGACTAGCGGGAGTTTGGAGACCCAGTACTTC. As protein: CASGGTSGSLETQYF.

This chain uses TRBV6-5 with TRBJ2-5; maybe TRBD1 (6 bases). CDR3 length: 13 residues. V was cut by 7 bases and J by 5 bases, with 14 bases left in between. The V gene's germline CDR1 is MNHEY and CDR2 SVGAGI. The CDR3: CASNARGGETQYF. DNA for the CDR3: TGTGCCAGCAATGCCAGGGGCGGGGAGACCCAGTACTTC.

This rearrangement joins TRBV7-2 to TRBJ2-3; 7 bases are shared with TRBD2. Losses at the gene ends were 6 bases for V and 0 bases for J; bases not matched to a gene: 3. Germline CDR1 SGHTA, CDR2 FQGNSA. This CDR3 is built from 14 residues. CDR3 DNA sequence: TGTGCCAGCAGGCCCGGGGGGAGCACAGATACGCAGTATTTT. Encoded protein: CASRPGGSTDTQYF.

The chain combines TRBV7-2 with TRBJ2-7, with TRBD1 as a possible D gene (6 bases). CDR1 and CDR2 from the germline V gene are SGHTA and FQGNSA. The germline V and J ends were trimmed by 6 bases and 3 bases, with 18 bases remaining between them. The CDR3 is made up of 15 amino acids. Written as DNA, the CDR3 is TGTGCCAGCAGGCAGGCCCACAGGGCTAGCTACGAGCAGTACTTC. Translating gives CASRQAHRASYEQYF.

This chain uses TRBV5-1 with TRBJ2-5; the D gene is possibly TRBD2 (5 bases). The CDR3 contains 13 residues. CDR1 and CDR2 from the germline V gene are SGHRS and YFSETQ. V was trimmed by 7 bases and J by 5 bases, leaving 15 bases between them. The CDR3 DNA reads as TGCGCCAGCCGAAACGGGGTCTTTGAGACCCAGTACTTC. It translates to CASRNGVFETQYF.